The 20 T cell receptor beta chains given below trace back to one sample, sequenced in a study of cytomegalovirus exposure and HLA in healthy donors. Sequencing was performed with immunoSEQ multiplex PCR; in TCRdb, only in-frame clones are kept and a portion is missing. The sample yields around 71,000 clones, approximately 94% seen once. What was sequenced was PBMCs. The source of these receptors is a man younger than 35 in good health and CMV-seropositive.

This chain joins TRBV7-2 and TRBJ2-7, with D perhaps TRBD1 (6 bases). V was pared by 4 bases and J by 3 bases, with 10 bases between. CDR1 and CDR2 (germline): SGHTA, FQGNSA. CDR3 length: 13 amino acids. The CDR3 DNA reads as TGTGCCAGCAGCTCCCGACAGGTCTACGAGCAGTACTTC. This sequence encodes CASSSRQVYEQYF.

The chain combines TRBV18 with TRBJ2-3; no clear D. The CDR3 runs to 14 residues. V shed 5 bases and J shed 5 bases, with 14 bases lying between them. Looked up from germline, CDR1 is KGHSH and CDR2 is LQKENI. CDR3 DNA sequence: TGTGCCAGCTCAGCCAATCCCCTCGGAGATACGCAGTATTTT. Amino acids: CASSANPLGDTQYF. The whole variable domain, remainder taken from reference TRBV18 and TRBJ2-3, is NAGVMQNPRHLVRRRGQEARLRCSPMKGHSHVYWYRQLPEEGLKFMVYLQKENIIDESGMPKERFSAEFPKEGPSILRIQQVVRGDSAAYFCASSANPLGDTQYFGPGTRLTVL.

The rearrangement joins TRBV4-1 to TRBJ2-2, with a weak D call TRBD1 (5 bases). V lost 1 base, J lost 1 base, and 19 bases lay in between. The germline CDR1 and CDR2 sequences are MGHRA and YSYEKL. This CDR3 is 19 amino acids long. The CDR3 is CASSQVGVAGPRNTGELFF. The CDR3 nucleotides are TGCGCCAGCAGCCAAGTTGGGGTGGCAGGGCCGAGGAACACCGGGGAGCTGTTTTTT.

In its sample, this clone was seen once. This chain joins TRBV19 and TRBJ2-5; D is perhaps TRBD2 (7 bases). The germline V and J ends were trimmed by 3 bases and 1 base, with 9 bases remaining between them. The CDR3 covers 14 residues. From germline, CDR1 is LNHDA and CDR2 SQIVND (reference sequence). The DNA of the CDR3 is TGTGCCAGTAGTATTCGGGGGGCCCAAGAGACCCAGTACTTC. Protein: CASSIRGAQETQYF.

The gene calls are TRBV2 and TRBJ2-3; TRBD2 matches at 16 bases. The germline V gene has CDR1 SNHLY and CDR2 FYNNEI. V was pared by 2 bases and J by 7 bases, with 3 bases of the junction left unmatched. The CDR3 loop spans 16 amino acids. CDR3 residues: CASSEPGLAGGNTQYF. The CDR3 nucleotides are TGTGCCAGCAGTGAACCGGGACTAGCGGGGGGGAATACGCAGTATTTT.

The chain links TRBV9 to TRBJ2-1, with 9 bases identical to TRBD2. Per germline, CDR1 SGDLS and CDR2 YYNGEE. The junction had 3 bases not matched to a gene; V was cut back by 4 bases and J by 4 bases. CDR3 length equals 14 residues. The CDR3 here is CASSLAGIYNEQFF. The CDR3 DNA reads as TGTGCCAGCAGCCTAGCGGGGATTTACAATGAGCAGTTCTTC.

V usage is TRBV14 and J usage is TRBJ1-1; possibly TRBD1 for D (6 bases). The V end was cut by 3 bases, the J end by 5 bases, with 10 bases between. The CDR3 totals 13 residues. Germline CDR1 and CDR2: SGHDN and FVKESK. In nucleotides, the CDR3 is TGTGCCAGCAGCCAGACAGGTAGGACTGAAGCTTTCTTT. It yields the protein CASSQTGRTEAFF.

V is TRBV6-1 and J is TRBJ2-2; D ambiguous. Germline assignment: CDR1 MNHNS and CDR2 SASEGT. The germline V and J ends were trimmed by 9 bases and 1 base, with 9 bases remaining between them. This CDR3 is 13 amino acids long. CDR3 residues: CASGQLNTGELFF. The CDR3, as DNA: TGTGCCAGTGGGCAACTGAACACCGGGGAGCTGTTTTTT.

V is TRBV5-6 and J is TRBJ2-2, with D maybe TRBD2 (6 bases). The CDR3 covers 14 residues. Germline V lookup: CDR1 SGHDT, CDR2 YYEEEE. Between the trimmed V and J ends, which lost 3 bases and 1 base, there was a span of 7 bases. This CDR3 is CASSWRGNTGELFF. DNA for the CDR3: TGTGCCAGCAGCTGGAGGGGGAACACCGGGGAGCTGTTTTTT.

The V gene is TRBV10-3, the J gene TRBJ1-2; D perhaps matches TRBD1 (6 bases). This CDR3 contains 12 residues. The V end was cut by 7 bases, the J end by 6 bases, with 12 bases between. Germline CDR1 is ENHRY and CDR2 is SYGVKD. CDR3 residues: CAIMVRGDGYTF. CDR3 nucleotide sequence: TGTGCCATCATGGTCAGGGGTGATGGCTACACCTTC.

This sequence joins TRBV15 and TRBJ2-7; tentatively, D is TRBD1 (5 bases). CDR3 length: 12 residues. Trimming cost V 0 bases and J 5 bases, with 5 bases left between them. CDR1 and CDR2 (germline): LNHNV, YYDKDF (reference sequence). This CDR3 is CATSREGDEQYF. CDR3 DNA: TGTGCCACCAGCAGAGAAGGGGACGAGCAGTACTTC.

CDR3 sequence reads: CASSGGASPYYEQYF. The CDR3 coding sequence is TGTGCCAGCAGTGGGGGGGCATCCCCCTACTACGAGCAGTACTTC. This chain connects TRBV27 to TRBJ2-7, with a weak D call TRBD2 (7 bases). Trimming took 5 bases from V and 3 from J, leaving 17 bases between them. This CDR3 comprises 15 residues. Germline-derived CDR1 and CDR2 are MNHEY and SMNVEV (reference sequence).

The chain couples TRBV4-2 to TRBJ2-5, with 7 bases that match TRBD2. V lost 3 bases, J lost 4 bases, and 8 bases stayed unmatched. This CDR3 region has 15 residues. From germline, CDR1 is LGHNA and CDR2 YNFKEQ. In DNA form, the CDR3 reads TGTGCCAGCAGCCAGAGACTAGCCGAGGGAGAGACCCAGTACTTC. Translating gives CASSQRLAEGETQYF.

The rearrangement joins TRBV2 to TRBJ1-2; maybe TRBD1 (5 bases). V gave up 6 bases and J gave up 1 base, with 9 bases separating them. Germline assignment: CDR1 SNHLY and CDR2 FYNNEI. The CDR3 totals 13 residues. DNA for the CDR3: TGTGCCAGCAGGGCAGGGATTAACTATGGCTACACCTTC. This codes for CASRAGINYGYTF. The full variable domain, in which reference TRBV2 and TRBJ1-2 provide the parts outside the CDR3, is EPEVTQTPSHQVTQMGQEVILRCVPISNHLYFYWYRQILGQKVEFLVSFYNNEISEKSEIFDDQFSVERPDGSNFTLKIRSTKLEDSAMYFCASRAGINYGYTFGSGTRLTVV.

DNA of the CDR3: TGCGCCAGCAGTGAGTCGGGGGGTTATGGCTACACCTTC. The encoded protein is CASSESGGYGYTF. The chain is built from TRBV10-2 and TRBJ1-2; D is perhaps TRBD1 (5 bases). Per germline, CDR1 WSHSY and CDR2 SAAADI. This CDR3 has 13 amino acids. V was shortened by 0 bases and J by 5 bases, with 7 bases between the two germline ends.

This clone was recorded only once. DNA of the CDR3: TGTGCCTTAGGAGTTCTCTACGAGCAGTACTTC. Protein: CALGVLYEQYF. The chain is built from TRBV30 and TRBJ2-7; the D is unclear. V was pared by 7 bases and J by 3 bases, with 10 bases between. In germline, CDR1 is GTSNPN, CDR2 SVGIG (reference sequence). The CDR3 has 11 amino acids.

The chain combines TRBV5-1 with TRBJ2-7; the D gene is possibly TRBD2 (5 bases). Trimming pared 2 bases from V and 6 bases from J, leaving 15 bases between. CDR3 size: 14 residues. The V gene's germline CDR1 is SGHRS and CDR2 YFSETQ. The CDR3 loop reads CASSFAGRLGEQYF. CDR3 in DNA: TGCGCCAGCAGCTTTGCGGGCCGCCTGGGCGAGCAGTACTTC. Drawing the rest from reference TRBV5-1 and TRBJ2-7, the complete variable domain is KAGVTQTPRYLIKTRGQQVTLSCSPISGHRSVSWYQQTPGQGLQFLFEYFSETQRNKGNFPGRFSGRQFSNSRSEMNVSTLELGDSALYLCASSFAGRLGEQYFGPGTRLTVT.

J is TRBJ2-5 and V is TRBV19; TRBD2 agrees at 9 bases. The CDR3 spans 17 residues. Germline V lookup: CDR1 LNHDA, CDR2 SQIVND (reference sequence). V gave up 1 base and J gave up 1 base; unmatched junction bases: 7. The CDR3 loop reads CASSIVIAGASQETQYF. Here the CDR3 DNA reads TGTGCCAGTAGTATAGTTATAGCGGGAGCCAGCCAAGAGACCCAGTACTTC.

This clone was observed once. The CDR3 loop is CASSQGEGAGNEQFF. The CDR3 DNA reads as TGCGCCAGCAGCCAAGGGGAAGGGGCGGGGAATGAGCAGTTCTTC. V and J are TRBV4-1 and TRBJ2-1; possibly TRBD2 for D (6 bases). V lost 1 base and J 7 bases, leaving 14 bases between the germline ends. The CDR3 is 15 residues long. Germline CDR1 MGHRA, CDR2 YSYEKL.

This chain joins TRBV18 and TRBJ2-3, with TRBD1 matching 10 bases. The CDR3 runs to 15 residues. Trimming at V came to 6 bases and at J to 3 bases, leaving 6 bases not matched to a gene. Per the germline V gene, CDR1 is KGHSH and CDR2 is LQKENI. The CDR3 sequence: CASSSGQGRTDTQYF. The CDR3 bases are TGTGCCAGCTCTTCGGGACAGGGGAGGACAGATACGCAGTATTTT.